The next 13 T cell receptor beta chains were all read from a single sample in a study of cytomegalovirus exposure and HLA in healthy donors. Both 60 Vbeta primers and 13 Jbeta primers went into the PCR. TCRdb's copy holds only in-frame clones and misses some; the assay was immunoSEQ multiplex PCR. This sample's table reports 120,000 to 150,000 clones. Sequencing used PBMCs. The source of these receptors is a woman aged 18 to 35 in good health and CMV-seronegative.

CDR3: CASSIDVTNRGKLFF. The CDR3 bases are TGTGCCAGTAGTATAGATGTCACGAATCGAGGAAAACTGTTTTTT. The rearrangement joins TRBV19 to TRBJ1-4, with unresolved D. The CDR3 has 15 residues. CDR1 LNHDA and CDR2 SQIVND come from the germline V gene (reference sequence). V was cut by 0 bases and J by 10 bases, with 15 bases left in between.

The rearrangement uses TRBV4-2 and TRBJ2-4, with 8 bases matching TRBD1. Germline assignment: CDR1 LGHNA and CDR2 YNFKEQ. CDR3 size: 14 residues. Unmatched junction bases numbered 3, after V lost 3 bases and J lost 5 bases. CDR3 region: CASSQTGAQNIQYF. The CDR3 nucleotides are TGTGCCAGCAGCCAGACAGGGGCCCAAAACATTCAGTACTTC.

The chain links TRBV27 to TRBJ2-2; possible D gene TRBD2, 6 bases. Germline V gene data show CDR1 as MNHEY and CDR2 as SMNVEV (reference sequence). Trimming removed 8 bases from V and 2 bases from J, with 18 bases in between. This CDR3 has 16 amino acids. CDR3 nucleotides: TGTGCCAGCCCGTCCCTCTTAGCGGACAACACCGGGGAGCTGTTTTTT. Amino acids: CASPSLLADNTGELFF.

This chain uses TRBV7-2 with TRBJ2-1, with D possibly matching TRBD1 (5 bases). This CDR3 has 15 residues. Germline values: CDR1 SGHTA, CDR2 FQGNSA. V was trimmed by 1 base and J by 6 bases, leaving 13 bases between them. The CDR3 nucleotides read TGTGCCAGCAGCTTAGGCCTCGGACAATTCAATGAGCAGTTCTTC. Translation gives CASSLGLGQFNEQFF.

The chain recombines TRBV6-1 with TRBJ1-1; perhaps TRBD1 as D (6 bases). Per the germline V gene, CDR1 is MNHNS and CDR2 is SASEGT. The CDR3 extends over 14 amino acids. With 2 bases removed from V and 1 base from J, the gap between germline ends came to 8 bases. Written as DNA, the CDR3 is TGTGCCAGCAGTGAAACAGGGACGAACACTGAAGCTTTCTTT. This translates into CASSETGTNTEAFF.

The genes are TRBV13 and TRBJ2-7; 7 bases line up with TRBD1. The V gene's germline CDR1 is PRHDT and CDR2 FYEKMQ (reference sequence). The trim removed 4 bases at V and 3 bases at J, leaving 6 bases unmatched. The CDR3 extends over 14 amino acids. The CDR3 bases are TGTGCCAGCAGCTCAGGACAGGTTCGCTACGAGCAGTACTTC. Translated, it gives CASSSGQVRYEQYF.

The rearrangement links TRBV5-1 to TRBJ2-4; 8 bases agree with TRBD1. V was clipped by 4 bases and J by 6 bases; unmatched bases: 15. CDR1 and CDR2 from the germline V gene are SGHRS and YFSETQ. This CDR3 is built from 17 residues. The CDR3 nucleotides are TGCGCCAGCAGCCCCCTTGGCGGGCAGGGGGCGGGAAACATTCAGTACTTC. This sequence encodes CASSPLGGQGAGNIQYF.

The rearrangement links TRBV5-6 to TRBJ2-3, with D possibly being TRBD2 (6 bases). The V gene lost 0 bases and the J gene lost 0 bases, with 8 bases spanning the gap. This CDR3 region has 15 residues. From germline, CDR1 is SGHDT and CDR2 YYEEEE. CDR3 coding DNA: TGTGCCAGCAGCTTGGTAGGGACTAGCACAGATACGCAGTATTTT. Protein product: CASSLVGTSTDTQYF.

The gene calls are TRBV27 and TRBJ1-4, with 8 positions matching TRBD1. The length of the CDR3 is 16 residues. V trimming: 5 bases; J trimming: 3 bases; junction bases outside the gene matches: 8. CDR1 is MNHEY, CDR2 SMNVEV, per germline (reference sequence). The CDR3 coding sequence is TGTGCCAGCAGTCTCTCAGGGGGCCTCGCTAATGAAAAACTGTTTTTT. Amino acids: CASSLSGGLANEKLFF.

The V call is TRBV9, the J call TRBJ1-2; 9 positions match TRBD1. The CDR3 has 15 amino acids. The J segment lost 5 bases and the V segment lost 4 bases, leaving 9 bases of the junction unmatched. Germline lookup yields CDR1 SGDLS and CDR2 YYNGEE. CDR3 in DNA: TGTGCCAGCAGCCCCAATCAGGGACAGGGTTATGGCTACACCTTC. Protein product: CASSPNQGQGYGYTF.

The rearrangement links TRBV7-9 to TRBJ2-5; the D is unclear. CDR3 size: 15 residues. The germline V gene encodes CDR1 SEHNR and CDR2 FQNEAQ (reference sequence). V was pared by 2 bases and J by 2 bases, with 12 bases between. The CDR3 here is CASSLPPPLQETQYF. Here the CDR3 DNA reads TGTGCCAGCAGCTTACCTCCCCCCCTACAAGAGACCCAGTACTTC. Looking up the rest from reference TRBV7-9 and TRBJ2-5 gives the full variable domain: DTGVSQNPRHKITKRGQNVTFRCDPISEHNRLYWYRQTLGQGPEFLTYFQNEAQLEKSRLLSDRFSAERPKGSFSTLEIQRTEQGDSAMYLCASSLPPPLQETQYFGPGTRLLVL.

This rearrangement joins TRBV4-1 to TRBJ2-7; D gene unclear. The CDR3 consists of 15 residues. Germline assignment: CDR1 MGHRA and CDR2 YSYEKL. V was shortened by 0 bases and J by 3 bases, with 12 bases between the two germline ends. The CDR3 reads CASSQDLTASYEQYV. The CDR3 DNA reads as TGCGCCAGCAGCCAAGATCTAACAGCTAGCTACGAGCAGTACGTC.

The chain uses TRBV2 and TRBJ1-2; D remains unclear. Trimming took 5 bases from V and 4 from J, leaving 14 bases between them. CDR1 is SNHLY, CDR2 FYNNEI, per germline. The CDR3 covers 14 residues. DNA for the CDR3: TGTGCCAGCAGTCCCCGAGACGGGTCCTATGGCTACACCTTC. It specifies CASSPRDGSYGYTF. Combining the CDR3 with reference TRBV2 and TRBJ1-2 gives the whole variable domain EPEVTQTPSHQVTQMGQEVILRCVPISNHLYFYWYRQILGQKVEFLVSFYNNEISEKSEIFDDQFSVERPDGSNFTLKIRSTKLEDSAMYFCASSPRDGSYGYTFGSGTRLTVV.